This entry describes one TCR beta chain. Its specificity is unknown. The data belong to a study of Ad26.COV2.S vaccination and SARS-CoV-2 variants. On the study more broadly: Within the COV1001 Ad26.COV2.S trial arm, the donor was enrolled. The study gave Ad26.COV2.S intramuscularly, once or twice 56 days apart.

Documented treatment: over 15 received Ad26.COV2.S at low or high dose, single or two shots; 5 received placebo; per-sample allocation not given. Day 63 after the first injection of vaccine or placebo was the sampling time. The junction had 8 bases not matched to a gene; V was cut back by 6 bases and J by 6 bases. The CDR3 sequence is 13 residues long. Germline lookup yields CDR1 SQVTM and CDR2 ANQGSEA. Produced via immunoSEQ multiplex PCR; TCRdb's table is partial and in-frame only. The sample includes roughly 320,000 clones, roughly 87% of them seen just once. Study findings and constraints: It is possible that the TCR breadth and depth analyses underestimated the total T cell responses.

V and J are TRBV29-1 and TRBJ1-2; 9 bases line up with TRBD1. The specimen comprised peripheral blood, sampled in a trial of Ad26.COV2.S vaccine versus placebo. This receptor was taken from a person aged 18 to 59 who received the Ad26.COV2.S COVID-19 vaccine or a placebo. CDR3 nucleotides: TGCAGCGTCCTGACTACAGGGGGCGATGGCTACACCTTC. Its protein is CSVLTTGGDGYTF.